The entry below describes one TCR beta chain. The data were taken from a study of T cell changes during pregnancy in multiple sclerosis. V was cut by 4 bases and J by 0 bases, with 7 bases left in between. The CDR3 totals 15 residues. Germline-derived CDR1 and CDR2 are SGHAT and FQNNGV. Only in-frame clones appear in the TCRdb table, and some are missing; sequencing was by immunoSEQ multiplex PCR. The table shows 25,000 to 35,000 clones, with nearly 90% occurring only once. This sample comprised CD4+ T cells from peripheral blood mononuclear cells, obtained in the third trimester of pregnancy. V and J are TRBV11-2 and TRBJ2-6, with D unclear. The receptor was derived from a female donor in good health, enrolled as a control in a pregnancy study. CDR3 coding DNA: TGTGCCAGCAGCTACCAGGACTCTGGGGCCAACGTCCTGACTTTC. Translating it yields CASSYQDSGANVLTF.